Listed below are T cell receptor beta chains from one sample, sequenced in a study of Tregs in tolerant kidney transplant recipients. Sequenced by immunoSEQ multiplex PCR; TCRdb stores in-frame clones only, minus some. The profile shows roughly 45,000 clones, more than 80% of them singletons. Sequencing input: Tregs from blood. Receptors were obtained from a human donor in good health. Each CDR3 is given with its conserved first and last residue. A D gene is named only where the DNA matches it firmly. Some rows have no size entry. The others give once, few or many, or a class for an expanded clone.

j_call | clone_size | d_call | v_call | cdr3_aa | cdr3_nt
TRBJ2-3 | . | . | TRBV6-5 | CASSYFGGMGDTQYF | TGTGCCAGCAGTTATTTTGGCGGAATGGGAGATACGCAGTATTTT
TRBJ2-3 | . | . | TRBV7-8 | CASSLMPGNTDTQYF | TGTGCCAGCAGCTTAATGCCAGGGAACACAGATACGCAGTATTTT
TRBJ1-1 | . | . | TRBV7-2 | CASSSQRVGSTEAFF | TGTGCCAGCAGCTCCCAGCGGGTGGGATCGACTGAAGCTTTCTTT
TRBJ1-5 | . | . | TRBV6-1 | CASSEAGYNQPQHF | TGTGCCAGCAGTGAGGCAGGATACAATCAGCCCCAGCATTTT
TRBJ2-1 | . | TRBD2 | TRBV6-5 | CASRYRLAVYNEQFF | TGTGCCAGCAGGTATCGACTAGCGGTTTACAATGAGCAGTTCTTC
TRBJ2-5 | . | . | TRBV2 | CASSEGDRETQYF | TGTGCCAGCAGTGAAGGTGACAGAGAGACCCAGTACTTC
TRBJ2-2 | . | . | TRBV18 | CASSSAQAPGELFF | TGTGCCAGCTCCTCGGCACAGGCCCCCGGGGAGCTGTTTTTT
TRBJ2-3 | . | TRBD2 | TRBV14 | CASSQQRGMTDTQYF | TGTGCCAGCAGCCAGCAGCGGGGGATGACAGATACGCAGTATTTT
TRBJ1-4 | . | . | TRBV4-2 | CASSSVGVGKLFF | TGTGCCAGCAGCTCAGTTGGGGTTGGAAAGCTGTTTTTT
TRBJ1-2 | . | . | TRBV5-1 | CASSLAPGASHGYTF | TGCGCCAGCAGCTTGGCCCCGGGGGCGTCCCATGGCTACACCTTC
TRBJ2-2 | . | TRBD2 | TRBV6-5 | CASSYSRTSLIGELFF | TGTGCCAGCAGTTACTCCCGGACTAGCCTAATCGGGGAGCTGTTTTTT
TRBJ2-3 | . | . | TRBV6-5 | CASSYSMGGLTDTQYF | TGTGCCAGCAGTTACTCGATGGGGGGGCTCACAGATACGCAGTATTTT
TRBJ2-3 | . | . | TRBV15 | CATSRGGDGADTQYF | TGTGCCACCAGCAGAGGAGGGGATGGGGCAGATACGCAGTATTTT
TRBJ1-1 | . | . | TRBV7-8 | CASSLVIQVNTEAFF | TGTGCCAGCAGCTTAGTGATTCAGGTGAACACTGAAGCTTTCTTT
TRBJ1-4 | . | . | TRBV5-1 | CASSQGPGHEGKLFF | TGCGCCAGCAGCCAAGGTCCGGGACACGAGGGAAAACTGTTTTTT
TRBJ1-1 | . | . | TRBV19 | CASIQTPNTEAFF | TGTGCCAGTATCCAGACACCCAACACTGAAGCTTTCTTT
TRBJ2-7 | . | . | TRBV30 | CASTWGSREQYF | TGTGCCTCTACGTGGGGTTCCCGGGAGCAGTACTTC
TRBJ1-1 | . | . | TRBV18 | CASSLGRGRNTEAFF | TGTGCCAGCTCACTAGGTCGGGGGAGGAACACTGAAGCTTTCTTT
TRBJ2-2 | few | . | TRBV4-1 | CASSHRGANTGELFF | TGCGCCAGCAGCCACAGGGGGGCGAACACCGGGGAGCTGTTTTTT
TRBJ1-1 | . | . | TRBV5-1 | CASKKRGLRWAEAFF | TGCGCCAGCAAAAAGAGGGGGTTAAGGTGGGCTGAAGCTTTCTTT
TRBJ1-5 | . | TRBD1 | TRBV4-2 | CASSQGGTGGGNQPQHF | TGTGCCAGCAGCCAGGGGGGGACAGGGGGCGGCAATCAGCCCCAGCATTTT
TRBJ1-4 | . | . | TRBV20-1 | CSVRDGEKLFF | TGCAGTGTCCGGGACGGCGAAAAACTGTTTTTT
TRBJ1-5 | . | TRBD1 | TRBV19 | CASSRDRDRVGNQPQHF | TGTGCCAGTAGTCGAGACCGGGACAGGGTTGGCAATCAGCCCCAGCATTTT